A single sample is the source of the 29 T cell receptor beta chains below, sequenced in a study of blood T cell repertoires in COVID-19. Here immunoSEQ multiplex PCR was the method, and the copy in TCRdb shows in-frame clones only, minus some. Of about 190,000 clones in the sample, 70% to 85% were seen once. Sequenced input: peripheral blood. The receptors derive from a woman between 45 and 60 years old with acute or convalescent COVID-19.

This clone was counted at least ten times. This sequence joins TRBV5-6 and TRBJ2-2; 8 positions match TRBD2. Germline loops: CDR1 SGHDT, CDR2 YYEEEE. V lost 4 bases to trimming and J lost 3 bases; unmatched junction nucleotides: 8. This CDR3 is 16 amino acids long. The CDR3 nucleotides read TGTGCCAGCAGCACTCCGAGGACTAGCTACACCGGGGAGCTGTTTTTT. As protein: CASSTPRTSYTGELFF.

This rearrangement joins TRBV24-1 to TRBJ2-1; 8 nucleotides agree with TRBD1. Trimming removed 3 bases from V and 1 base from J; junction bases left unmatched: 7. Germline V gives CDR1 KGHDR, CDR2 SFDVKD. This CDR3 is 17 amino acids long. CDR3 protein: CATSDRGQGVSYNEQFF. For the CDR3, the DNA is TGTGCCACCAGTGATAGAGGACAGGGAGTATCCTACAATGAGCAGTTCTTC.

V is TRBV18 and J is TRBJ1-1; no reliable D call. V lost 2 bases and J 1 base, leaving 8 bases between the germline ends. CDR3 length: 14 amino acids. Germline CDR1 is KGHSH and CDR2 is LQKENI. The CDR3 DNA reads as TGTGCCAGCTCACCATTGGGGAGGAACACTGAAGCTTTCTTT. Translation: CASSPLGRNTEAFF.

This chain links TRBV24-1 with TRBJ1-6; D ambiguous. The CDR3 is 14 residues long. CDR1 is KGHDR, CDR2 SFDVKD, per germline. V lost 6 bases, J lost 9 bases, and 14 bases lay in between. The CDR3 spells CATSFREEGSPLHF. The DNA of the CDR3 is TGTGCCACCAGTTTCCGGGAAGAGGGTTCACCCCTCCACTTT.

V is TRBV2 and J is TRBJ2-7; possible D gene TRBD1, 6 bases. The ends were cut back, 6 bases at V and 1 base at J, with 13 bases in the middle. The CDR3 sequence is 14 residues long. CDR1 and CDR2 from the germline V gene are SNHLY and FYNNEI. The CDR3 sequence: CASSRDTSSYEQYF. CDR3 DNA: TGTGCCAGCAGCCGGGACACGTCGTCCTACGAGCAGTACTTC.

This clone was recorded a few times. The chain couples TRBV3-1 (or the pseudogene TRBV3-2) to TRBJ2-7; TRBD2 matches at 7 bases. CDR1 and CDR2 (germline): LGHDT, YNNKEL (reference sequence). The CDR3 length is 16 residues. After removal of 1 base from V and 6 bases from J, the junction contained 12 bases not matched to a gene. The CDR3 reads CASSQALQGRAAEQYF. CDR3 bases: TGTGCCAGCAGCCAAGCTTTACAAGGGAGGGCCGCCGAGCAGTACTTC.

The sample holds a few counts of this clone. V is TRBV11-2 and J is TRBJ1-3, with 7 bases aligning to TRBD1. Germline trimming cut 4 bases from V and 8 bases from J; bases unmatched to any gene: 8. Germline CDR1 reads SGHAT; CDR2 reads FQNNGV. The CDR3 is made up of 14 amino acids. The DNA for the CDR3 is TGTGCCAGCAGCTCGACAGGGTTGGGGCACACCATATATTTT. It translates to CASSSTGLGHTIYF. The full variable domain, rest sourced from reference TRBV11-2 and TRBJ1-3, is EAGVAQSPRYKIIEKRQSVAFWCNPISGHATLYWYQQILGQGPKLLIQFQNNGVVDDSQLPKDRFSAERLKGVDSTLKIQPAKLEDSAVYLCASSSTGLGHTIYFGEGSWLTVV.

V usage is TRBV6-6 and J usage is TRBJ1-6; D is unresolved. The CDR3 is made up of 16 amino acids. Trimming stripped 11 bases from V and 0 bases from J, with 17 bases between. Germline V gives CDR1 MNHNY, CDR2 SVGAGI (reference sequence). CDR3 protein: CAASGEGSSYNSPLHF. As DNA, the CDR3 is TGTGCCGCCTCGGGTGAAGGGAGCTCCTATAATTCACCCCTCCACTTT.

V usage is TRBV11-3 and J usage is TRBJ1-6, with 7 bases fitting TRBD1. The ends lost 5 bases at V and 5 bases at J; junction bases unmatched: 9. This CDR3 contains 16 residues. The germline gives CDR1 SGHNT, CDR2 YENEEA. CDR3 in amino acids: CASSLYRDSHNSPLHF. The CDR3 nucleotides read TGTGCCAGCAGCCTTTACCGGGACAGCCATAATTCACCCCTCCACTTT.

V usage is TRBV18 and J usage is TRBJ1-5; TRBD1 agrees at 8 bases. Germline V CDR1 and CDR2: KGHSH, LQKENI. V was pared by 5 bases and J by 5 bases, with 8 bases of the junction left unmatched. The CDR3 length is 15 residues. For the CDR3, the DNA is TGTGCCAGCTCAGCCCCCGGGACAGGAGATCAGCCCCAGCATTTT. Translation: CASSAPGTGDQPQHF.

The V gene is TRBV27, the J gene TRBJ1-1; D might be TRBD1 (6 bases). This CDR3 has 11 amino acids. Germline V CDR1 and CDR2: MNHEY, SMNVEV (reference sequence). V gave up 4 bases and J gave up 8 bases, with 8 bases separating them. CDR3 in DNA: TGTGCCAGCAGTTACGGGACAGAAGCTTTCTTT. Translating it yields CASSYGTEAFF.

The chain has TRBV7-8 and TRBJ2-7, with 9 nucleotides matching TRBD1. The junction had 7 bases not matched to a gene; V was cut back by 6 bases and J by 1 base. Germline V gene sequence: CDR1 SGHVS, CDR2 FQNEAQ. The length of the CDR3 is 15 residues. CDR3 sequence reads: CASRLAGTGSYEQYF. As DNA, the CDR3 is TGTGCCAGCAGACTAGCCGGGACAGGGTCCTACGAGCAGTACTTC.

The chain is built from TRBV21-1 and TRBJ1-5; the table gives TRBD1 as D, unverified against the DNA. TRBV21-1 is a known pseudogene. The CDR3 runs to 15 residues. The CDR3 coding sequence is TGTGCCAGCAATGTCCTGACAGGTTCCAATCAGCCCCAGCATTTT. Its translation is CASNVLTGSNQPQHF.

The chain combines TRBV5-1 with TRBJ2-3; 12 bases fit TRBD2. V dropped 4 bases and J dropped 2; count of bases not matched to a gene: 8. The germline CDR1 and CDR2 sequences are SGHRS and YFSETQ. This CDR3 has 17 amino acids. The CDR3 DNA is TGCGCCAGCAGCCTCCAGACTAGCGGGGGACCCACAGATACGCAGTATTTT. Amino acids: CASSLQTSGGPTDTQYF.

This clone has more than one count but fewer than ten. This chain uses TRBV3-1 (or the pseudogene TRBV3-2) with TRBJ2-5; 8 bases fit TRBD1. The CDR3 is made up of 17 amino acids. Per germline, CDR1 LGHDT and CDR2 YNNKEL (reference sequence). The V gene end was trimmed by 0 bases and the J gene end by 5 bases; junction bases not matched to a gene: 11. CDR3: CASSQDRGLRFGETQYF. Here the CDR3 DNA reads TGTGCCAGCAGCCAAGACAGGGGGCTTAGGTTCGGGGAGACCCAGTACTTC.

J is TRBJ2-1 and V is TRBV19; D gene ambiguous. Germline-derived CDR1 and CDR2 are LNHDA and SQIVND (reference sequence). The CDR3 length is 12 residues. The V end lost 5 bases, the J end lost 6 bases, and 8 bases lay between the germline ends. Written as DNA, the CDR3 is TGTGCCAGTAGTCCCCCGGGCAATGAGCAGTTCTTC. This translates into CASSPPGNEQFF.

The chain combines TRBV28 with TRBJ1-2, with TRBD1 matching over 7 bases. The V gene end was trimmed by 11 bases and the J gene end by 7 bases; junction bases not matched to a gene: 16. This CDR3 contains 14 residues. Germline-derived CDR1 and CDR2 are MDHEN and SYDVKM. The CDR3 protein is CASSGTARVGGYTF. The CDR3 region has the DNA TGTGCCTCTTCGGGGACAGCAAGGGTCGGTGGCTACACCTTC.

This clone was seen only once. The V call is TRBV19, the J call TRBJ1-1; D remains ambiguous. The CDR3 runs 14 residues. Deletions cut 5 bases from V and 2 bases from J, with 12 bases between. In germline, CDR1 is LNHDA, CDR2 SQIVND (reference sequence). The CDR3 sequence: CASSETGINTEAFF. The CDR3 region has the DNA TGTGCCAGTAGTGAAACCGGGATTAACACTGAAGCTTTCTTT.

This CDR3 is CASSSPPTSGGLTGELFF. Here the CDR3 DNA reads TGTGCCAGCAGTTCTCCCCCGACTAGCGGGGGCCTCACCGGGGAGCTGTTTTTT. The chain links TRBV27 to TRBJ2-2; 12 nucleotides align to TRBD2. Trimming took 4 bases from V and 4 from J; bases not matched to a gene: 10. The CDR3 runs to 18 residues. The germline CDR1 and CDR2 sequences are MNHEY and SMNVEV (reference sequence).

The chain combines TRBV13 with TRBJ2-5; maybe TRBD2 (5 bases). Germline-derived CDR1 and CDR2 are PRHDT and FYEKMQ (reference sequence). V was shortened by 10 bases and J by 6 bases, with 24 bases between the two germline ends. The CDR3 extends over 15 amino acids. The CDR3 loop reads CATRIRASPQKTQYF. Here the CDR3 DNA reads TGTGCCACCCGTATACGGGCTAGCCCGCAGAAGACCCAGTACTTC.

The gene calls are TRBV3-1 (or the pseudogene TRBV3-2) and TRBJ2-2, with 11 bases identical to TRBD1. The CDR3 has 18 amino acids. J was trimmed by 3 bases and V by 3 bases; bases with no gene match: 9. Germline V gene data show CDR1 as LGHDT and CDR2 as YNNKEL (reference sequence). In DNA, the CDR3 is TGTGCCAGCAGCCACGGACAGGGGGCGCAATGTGACACCGGGGAGCTGTTTTTT. Its translation: CASSHGQGAQCDTGELFF.

This clone is medium-sized. This chain connects TRBV19 to TRBJ1-2; D is ambiguous. Germline V gene data show CDR1 as LNHDA and CDR2 as SQIVND (reference sequence). The CDR3 length is 18 residues. Between the trimmed V and J ends, which lost 0 bases and 7 bases, there was a span of 24 bases. The CDR3 DNA is TGTGCCAGTAGTATAGATCTTAGCTCGGCTGGCGGCCGGAGTGGCTACACCTTC. Protein product: CASSIDLSSAGGRSGYTF.

The J gene is TRBJ1-2, the V gene TRBV10-2; TRBD1 might be the D (5 bases). This CDR3 has 13 residues. Germline V gene sequence: CDR1 WSHSY, CDR2 SAAADI. With 6 bases removed from V and 1 base from J, the gap between germline ends came to 9 bases. CDR3 in amino acids: CASRAGVNYGYTF. CDR3 nucleotide sequence: TGCGCCAGCAGGGCGGGGGTTAACTATGGCTACACCTTC.

The CDR3 DNA follows: TGCGCCAGCAGCCAAGATCTTCTAGGGCCGGGGACTGAAGCTTTCTTT. Translation gives CASSQDLLGPGTEAFF. The rearrangement links TRBV4-1 to TRBJ1-1; unclear D gene. V was cut by 0 bases and J by 5 bases, with 16 bases left in between. The germline V gene encodes CDR1 MGHRA and CDR2 YSYEKL. The CDR3 sequence is 16 residues long.

The chain joins TRBV4-3 to TRBJ1-2; weak D call: TRBD1 (5 bases). Germline lookup yields CDR1 LGHNA and CDR2 YSLEER. The CDR3 spans 14 residues. The germline V and J ends were trimmed by 4 bases and 4 bases, with 13 bases remaining between them. The CDR3 here is CASSRETATYGYTF. The DNA for the CDR3 is TGCGCCAGCAGCCGAGAGACAGCGACCTATGGCTACACCTTC.

The CDR3 bases are TGTGCCAGCAGTCGTTGGGACTCGAACACCGGGGAGCTGTTTTTT. It codes for CASSRWDSNTGELFF. The chain is built from TRBV11-2 and TRBJ2-2, with D possibly TRBD2 on 6 matching bases. This CDR3 has 15 amino acids. The V gene lost 6 bases and the J gene lost 0 bases, with 11 bases spanning the gap. From germline, CDR1 is SGHAT and CDR2 FQNNGV. Together with reference TRBV11-2 and TRBJ2-2, the CDR3 gives the full variable domain: EAGVAQSPRYKIIEKRQSVAFWCNPISGHATLYWYQQILGQGPKLLIQFQNNGVVDDSQLPKDRFSAERLKGVDSTLKIQPAKLEDSAVYLCASSRWDSNTGELFFGEGSRLTVL.

The chain recombines TRBV19 with TRBJ2-7, with 12 bases fitting TRBD1. V shed 5 bases and J 4 bases; nucleotides not matched to a gene: 6. There are 15 residues in the CDR3. Germline V gene sequence: CDR1 LNHDA, CDR2 SQIVND (reference sequence). The CDR3 sequence is CASSPGTGGGYEQYF. Here the CDR3 DNA reads TGTGCCAGTAGTCCGGGGACAGGGGGCGGTTACGAGCAGTACTTC.

In its sample, this clone was seen many times. The V and J genes are TRBV7-8 and TRBJ1-5; D remains ambiguous. The CDR3 spans 17 residues. Trimming cost V 1 base and J 4 bases, with 17 bases left between them. The V gene's germline CDR1 is SGHVS and CDR2 FQNEAQ. CDR3 region: CASSLGSQTVTNQPQHF. CDR3 bases: TGTGCCAGCAGCTTAGGGTCACAAACAGTTACTAATCAGCCCCAGCATTTT.

The sample holds many counts of this clone. V is TRBV18 and J is TRBJ1-1, with 7 bases fitting TRBD1. The ends lost 4 bases at V and 0 bases at J; junction bases unmatched: 8. CDR1 and CDR2 (germline): KGHSH, LQKENI. The CDR3 is made up of 16 amino acids. The CDR3 is CASSQGAPQMNTEAFF. CDR3 nucleotide sequence: TGTGCCAGCTCACAGGGGGCGCCTCAGATGAACACTGAAGCTTTCTTT.